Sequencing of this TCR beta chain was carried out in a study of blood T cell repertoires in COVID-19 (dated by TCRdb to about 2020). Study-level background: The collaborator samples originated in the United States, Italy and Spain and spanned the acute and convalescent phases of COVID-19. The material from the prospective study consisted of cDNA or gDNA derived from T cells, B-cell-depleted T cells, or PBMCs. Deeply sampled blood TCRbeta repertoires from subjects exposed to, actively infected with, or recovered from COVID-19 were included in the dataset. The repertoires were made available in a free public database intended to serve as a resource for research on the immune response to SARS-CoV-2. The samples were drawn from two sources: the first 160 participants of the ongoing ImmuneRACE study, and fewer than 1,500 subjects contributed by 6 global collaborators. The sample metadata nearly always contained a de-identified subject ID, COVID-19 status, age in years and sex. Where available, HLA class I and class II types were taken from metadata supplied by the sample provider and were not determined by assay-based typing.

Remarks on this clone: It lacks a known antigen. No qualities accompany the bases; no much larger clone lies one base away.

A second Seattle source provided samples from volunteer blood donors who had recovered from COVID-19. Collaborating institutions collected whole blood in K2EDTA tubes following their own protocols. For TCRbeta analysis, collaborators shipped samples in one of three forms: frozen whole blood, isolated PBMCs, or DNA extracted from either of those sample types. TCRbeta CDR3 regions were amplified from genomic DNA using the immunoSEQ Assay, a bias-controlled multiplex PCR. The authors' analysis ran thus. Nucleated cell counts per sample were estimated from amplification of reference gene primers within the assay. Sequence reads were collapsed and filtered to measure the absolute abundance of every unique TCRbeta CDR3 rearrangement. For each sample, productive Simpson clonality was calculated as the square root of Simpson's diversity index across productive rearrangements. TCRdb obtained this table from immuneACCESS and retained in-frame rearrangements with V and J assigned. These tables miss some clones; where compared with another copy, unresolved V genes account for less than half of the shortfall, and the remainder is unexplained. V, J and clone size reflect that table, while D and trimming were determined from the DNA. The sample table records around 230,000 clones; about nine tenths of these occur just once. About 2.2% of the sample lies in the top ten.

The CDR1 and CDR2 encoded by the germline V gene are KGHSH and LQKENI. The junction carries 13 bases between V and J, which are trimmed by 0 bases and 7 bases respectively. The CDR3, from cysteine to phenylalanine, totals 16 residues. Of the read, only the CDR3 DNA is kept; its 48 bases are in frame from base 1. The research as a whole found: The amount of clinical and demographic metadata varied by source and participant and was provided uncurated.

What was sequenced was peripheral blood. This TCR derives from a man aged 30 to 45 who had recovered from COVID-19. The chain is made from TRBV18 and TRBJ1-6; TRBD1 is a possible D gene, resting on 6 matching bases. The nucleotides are TGTGCCAGCTCACCACCGGAACAGGGTGGAAATTCACCCCTCCACTTT. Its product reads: CASSPPEQGGNSPLHF.